The entry that follows covers one T cell receptor (beta chain) sequence. These data belong to a study of beta chain features in type 1 diabetes. Germline V gene data show CDR1 as SGHNT and CDR2 as YENEEA. The V gene lost 11 bases and the J gene lost 6 bases, with 17 bases spanning the gap. The CDR3 length is 13 residues. Since all of the isolated RNA was reverse transcribed, expressed TCRB transcripts were what got sequenced. The protocol was immunoSEQ multiplex PCR, while the TCRdb copy is restricted to in-frame clones and leaves out a portion. Among 300,000 to 350,000 clones, around 15% were seen once, and the ten largest hold around 7%.

This sequence was found in a man aged 25 to 40 in good health. The gene calls are TRBV11-3 and TRBJ2-1; D is possibly TRBD1 (6 bases). Sequenced material: central memory CD4+ T cells from blood. The CDR3 bases are TGTGCCTCAGGGGTGAGGAGATTCAATGAGCAGTTCTTC. This gives the protein CASGVRRFNEQFF.